This T cell receptor beta chain comes out of a study of control samples from healthy donors and cancer patients. The CDR3 is 15 residues long, ends included. Germline CDR1 reads SNHLY; CDR2 reads FYNNEI. Produced via immunoSEQ multiplex PCR; TCRdb's table is partial and in-frame only. The profile shows about 120,000 clones, 89% of them singletons. With respect to this clone: The DNA is omitted, as the CDR3 cannot be located on it reliably, and the CDR3 follows TCRdb's listing.

Sequencing was carried out using blood. The chain couples TRBV2 to TRBJ1-4. The receptor comes from a middle-aged man in good health. The CDR3 loop reads CASILGGTTNEKLFF.